The rows below give T cell receptor beta chains drawn from one sample of a study of CD8+CD57+ T cells in acquired aplastic anemia. TCRdb redid the calling of the reads with MiXCR, one entry per CDR3 protein. The profile covers 95,000 to 150,000 distinct CDR3 sequences, with approximately 61% appearing a single time and 25% to 35% taken by the ten largest. Sequenced input: sorted CD4+, CD8+, or CD8+CD57+ T cells (not recorded which) from PBMCs. The receptors derive from a human donor with aplastic anemia. CDR3s include the opening cysteine and the closing phenylalanine or tryptophan.

J | V | CDR3
TRBJ2-5 | TRBV24-1 | CATSDRRGRETQCF
TRBJ1-2 | TRBV15 | CATSMASTGYGYTF
TRBJ1-4 | TRBV5-8 | CASSPGQGSEKLFF
TRBJ1-2 | TRBV10-3 | CAISESGDYDYTF
TRBJ1-4 | TRBV7-2 | CASSPDGTNEKLFF
TRBJ1-5 | TRBV20-1 | CSARDAGANQPQHF
TRBJ2-2 | TRBV7-9 | CAGDGELFF
TRBJ1-2 | TRBV7-2 | CASNPGYGYTF
TRBJ2-5 | TRBV2 | CASRVTSEPRKTQYF
TRBJ1-6 | TRBV9 | CASSAETGGNSPLHF
TRBJ1-5 | TRBV15 | CATSRKDRGSNQPQHF